Reported below is one T cell receptor beta chain. This specimen comes from a study of control samples from healthy donors and cancer patients. Germline V gives CDR1 SNHLY, CDR2 FYNNEI. Trimming took off 3 bases at V and 2 bases at J, with 14 bases between the two ends. CDR3 length equals 16 residues. TCRdb's copy holds only in-frame clones and misses some; the assay was immunoSEQ multiplex PCR. The table records 50,000 to 65,000 clones, 90% of them present only once. The chain recombines TRBV2 with TRBJ1-5, with D perhaps matching TRBD1 (6 bases). The sequence derives from a woman aged 50 to 60 with colorectal cancer. The specimen sequenced was PBMCs. CDR3 in DNA: TGTGCCAGCAGTGATCGGGGGGCGCGGGGCAATCAGCCCCAGCATTTT. Translation gives CASSDRGARGNQPQHF.